Below, 20 T cell receptor beta chains from the same sample are listed, as sequenced in a study of vaccination effects on CD4 cells after COVID-19. Using immunoSEQ multiplex PCR, the repertoire was profiled, and TCRdb retains in-frame clones only, with some absent. The sample shows 20,000 or so clones, roughly 74% of them seen only once. Viral peptide pools were used in the ViraFEST assay to expand antigen-specific CD4+ T cells, and sequencing came afterward. Culture lasted about ten days before CD4+ T cell isolation. Sometime from March through December 2020, the person acquired a SARS-CoV-2 infection that PCR confirmed. The antigens for these receptors are not known. The source was CD4+ T cells from PBMCs cultured with SARS-CoV-2 spike peptides, collected before COVID-19 vaccination. All receptors come from a human donor who had a prior SARS-CoV-2 infection.

The sample holds one count of this clone. J is TRBJ2-4 and V is TRBV7-8, with 10 bases fitting TRBD2. The CDR3 is 17 amino acids. Trimming cost V 5 bases and J 1 base; bases outside gene matches: 8. Germline values: CDR1 SGHVS, CDR2 FQNEAQ. CDR3 in DNA: TGTGCCAGCAGCACCGAGCGGGAGGGCCGCGCCAAAAACATTCAGTACTTC. This sequence encodes CASSTEREGRAKNIQYF.

This chain connects TRBV25-1 to TRBJ2-7, with TRBD2 matching over 12 bases. J lost 5 bases, V lost 4 bases, and 3 bases had no gene match. This CDR3 has 14 residues. Per germline, CDR1 MGHDK and CDR2 SYGVNS. CDR3 sequence reads: CASSASGRGNEQYF. The CDR3 region has the DNA TGTGCCAGCAGTGCTAGCGGGAGGGGAAACGAGCAGTACTTC.

In this sample, this clone turned up a few times. The chain has TRBV3-1 (or the pseudogene TRBV3-2) and TRBJ2-1; D remains ambiguous. CDR3 length: 15 amino acids. Germline-derived CDR1 and CDR2 are LGHDT and YNNKEL (reference sequence). V shed 0 bases and J shed 9 bases, with 15 bases lying between them. The CDR3 DNA follows: TGTGCCAGCAGCCAAGATTGGTCGGCCTCGGGTGAGCAGTTCTTC. It yields the protein CASSQDWSASGEQFF.

J is TRBJ1-6 and V is TRBV12-3 or TRBV12-4; no clear D. The CDR3 has 12 residues. V was shortened by 3 bases and J by 6 bases, with 3 bases between the two germline ends. For the CDR3, the DNA is TGTGCCAGCAGTTTTGGTAATTCACCCCTCCACTTT. Protein: CASSFGNSPLHF.

The chain employs TRBV30 and TRBJ2-3, with D possibly TRBD1 on 6 matching bases. This CDR3 is built from 14 residues. Trimming stripped 4 bases from V and 6 bases from J, with 17 bases between. Germline assignment: CDR1 GTSNPN and CDR2 SVGIG (reference sequence). CDR3 sequence: CAWKWGRGKDTQYF. The DNA for the CDR3 is TGTGCCTGGAAATGGGGCAGGGGCAAGGATACGCAGTATTTT. Variable domain in full (rest from reference TRBV30 and TRBJ2-3): SQTIHQWPATLVQPVGSPLSLECTVEGTSNPNLYWYRQAAGRGLQLLFYSVGIGQISSEVPQNLSASRPQDRQFILSSKKLLLSDSGFYLCAWKWGRGKDTQYFGPGTRLTVL.

This clone is categorized as medium-sized. J is TRBJ2-3 and V is TRBV7-2; 7 bases are shared with TRBD2. The germline V gene has CDR1 SGHTA and CDR2 FQGNSA. This CDR3 spans 16 amino acids. Trimming cost V 5 bases and J 4 bases; bases outside gene matches: 12. The CDR3 nucleotides are TGTGCCAGCAGCCAGAGGGGCGGGAGTATCCCAGATACGCAGTATTTT. It specifies CASSQRGGSIPDTQYF.

This clone was found once. The gene calls are TRBV21-1 and TRBJ2-7; the tabulated D call, TRBD1, remains unverified against the DNA. TRBV21-1 is reported as a pseudogene. The CDR3 runs 15 residues. For the CDR3, the DNA is TGTGCCAGCAGCAAATGGGACAGGCCCTCCTACGAGCAGTACTTC. The encoded protein is CASSKWDRPSYEQYF.

The gene calls are TRBV10-1 and TRBJ2-7, with D perhaps matching TRBD1 or TRBD2 (5 bases each). Looked up from germline, CDR1 is WNHNN and CDR2 is SYGVQD (reference sequence). The CDR3 totals 13 residues. With 6 bases removed from V and 2 bases from J, the gap between germline ends came to 11 bases. The CDR3 is CASRGTGPYEQYF. Written as DNA, the CDR3 is TGCGCCAGCAGGGGGACGGGGCCCTACGAGCAGTACTTC.

J is TRBJ2-1 and V is TRBV5-1, with D uncertain. The germline V gene encodes CDR1 SGHRS and CDR2 YFSETQ. V was clipped by 0 bases and J by 0 bases, with 7 bases between them. The CDR3 consists of 15 residues. The CDR3 is CASSLDGSSYNEQFF. The CDR3 nucleotides read TGCGCCAGCAGCTTGGACGGCAGCTCCTACAATGAGCAGTTCTTC.

The chain recombines TRBV11-2 with TRBJ1-4; no firm D call. Germline V CDR1 and CDR2: SGHAT, FQNNGV. The CDR3 is made up of 15 amino acids. V lost 2 bases, J lost 0 bases, and 7 bases lay in between. CDR3: CASSLLGTTNEKLFF. The CDR3 nucleotides read TGTGCCAGCAGCTTATTGGGTACAACTAATGAAAAACTGTTTTTT.

The V gene is TRBV5-1, the J gene TRBJ1-6; 11 nucleotides agree with TRBD1. Per the germline V gene, CDR1 is SGHRS and CDR2 is YFSETQ. The length of the CDR3 is 15 residues. J gave up 7 bases and V 4 bases, and 4 bases lay outside the gene matches. CDR3 sequence: CASSQGDRGNSPLHF. The CDR3 DNA sequence: TGCGCCAGCAGCCAAGGGGACAGGGGGAATTCACCCCTCCACTTT. The whole variable domain, filled in from reference TRBV5-1 and TRBJ1-6, reads KAGVTQTPRYLIKTRGQQVTLSCSPISGHRSVSWYQQTPGQGLQFLFEYFSETQRNKGNFPGRFSGRQFSNSRSEMNVSTLELGDSALYLCASSQGDRGNSPLHFGNGTRLTVT.

The genes are TRBV3-1 (or the pseudogene TRBV3-2) and TRBJ2-2; D may correspond to TRBD1 or TRBD2 (6 bases each). CDR3 length equals 16 residues. Germline V gene data show CDR1 as LGHDT and CDR2 as YNNKEL (reference sequence). V lost 5 bases and J 0 bases, leaving 13 bases between the germline ends. CDR3 sequence reads: CASSYFGGPNTGELFF. As DNA, the CDR3 is TGTGCCAGCAGCTACTTCGGGGGCCCGAACACCGGGGAGCTGTTTTTT.

The rearrangement uses TRBV7-2 and TRBJ1-2; D unclear. CDR3 length equals 13 residues. The germline V gene encodes CDR1 SGHTA and CDR2 FQGNSA. V shed 1 base and J shed 4 bases, with 7 bases lying between them. The CDR3 reads CASSLGSSYGYTF. In nucleotides, the CDR3 is TGTGCCAGCAGCTTAGGTTCGAGCTATGGCTACACCTTC.

The rearrangement uses TRBV9 and TRBJ2-3; D gene uncertain. The CDR3 has 16 residues. The V end was cut by 4 bases, the J end by 3 bases, with 18 bases between. In germline, CDR1 is SGDLS, CDR2 YYNGEE. The CDR3 DNA reads as TGTGCCAGCAGCCCGCGTTCGGGTCCGACGACAGATACGCAGTATTTT. This sequence encodes CASSPRSGPTTDTQYF. Full variable domain (outside the CDR3, taken from reference TRBV9 and TRBJ2-3): DSGVTQTPKHLITATGQRVTLRCSPRSGDLSVYWYQQSLDQGLQFLIQYYNGEERAKGNILERFSAQQFPDLHSELNLSSLELGDSALYFCASSPRSGPTTDTQYFGPGTRLTVL.

V and J are TRBV23-1 and TRBJ1-2; perhaps TRBD1 as D (6 bases). TRBV23-1 counts as an open reading frame of uncertain function. V shed 1 base and J shed 2 bases, with 20 bases lying between them. The CDR3 length is 18 residues. The CDR3: CASSQLGGGHVGNYGYTF. CDR3 nucleotide sequence: TGCGCCAGCAGTCAATTGGGGGGGGGCCATGTCGGAAACTATGGCTACACCTTC.

The J gene is TRBJ2-2, the V gene TRBV9, with 10 positions matching TRBD1. V was pared by 0 bases and J by 5 bases, with 4 bases of the junction left unmatched. Germline CDR1 SGDLS, CDR2 YYNGEE. The CDR3 runs to 16 residues. The CDR3 spells CASSVGTGGDTGELFF. In DNA form, the CDR3 reads TGTGCCAGCAGCGTAGGGACAGGGGGGGATACCGGGGAGCTGTTTTTT.

The V and J genes are TRBV19 and TRBJ2-1; TRBD2 matches 14 bases. Germline V gene data show CDR1 as LNHDA and CDR2 as SQIVND (reference sequence). The trim removed 5 bases at V and 2 bases at J, leaving 5 bases unmatched. The CDR3 has 17 amino acids. The CDR3 region is CASSEGLAGAAYNEQFF. The CDR3 DNA follows: TGTGCCAGTAGTGAGGGACTAGCGGGAGCGGCCTACAATGAGCAGTTCTTC.

Only a few counts were recorded for this clone. This chain links TRBV19 with TRBJ2-7; D is unresolved. The CDR3 has 14 residues. Germline CDR1 is LNHDA and CDR2 is SQIVND (reference sequence). V shed 3 bases and J shed 0 bases, with 9 bases lying between them. CDR3 sequence: CASSIVGSSYEQYF. The CDR3 bases are TGTGCCAGTAGTATTGTTGGCAGCTCCTACGAGCAGTACTTC.

V and J are TRBV2 and TRBJ1-1; D call uncertain. Trimming cost V 3 bases and J 3 bases, with 5 bases left between them. Germline lookup yields CDR1 SNHLY and CDR2 FYNNEI. This CDR3 region has 12 residues. CDR3 nucleotides: TGTGCCAGCAGTGATCGGGACACTGAAGCTTTCTTT. Its translation: CASSDRDTEAFF.

This chain links TRBV14 with TRBJ2-7; the D gene is possibly TRBD2 (6 bases). Trimming took off 3 bases at V and 0 bases at J, with 9 bases between the two ends. The CDR3 has 14 residues. Germline CDR1 and CDR2: SGHDN and FVKESK. The CDR3 DNA follows: TGTGCCAGCAGCCAGACTAGGAGCTCCTACGAGCAGTACTTC. Amino acid sequence: CASSQTRSSYEQYF.